The clone carrying this T cell receptor (beta chain) was seen repeatedly, ten times or more. Its antigen remains unknown. The CDR3 loop spans 16 amino acids. Trimming removed 0 bases at V and 1 base at J, with 12 bases between. This sample is part of a study of T cells in Graves' hyperthyroidism and ophthalmopathy. Study-level findings and limits: Blood also contained most expanded thyroid clonotypes above 0.001. Prediction of ophthalmopathy progression came a median approximately 6.5 months pre-onset.

Amplified TCR beta CDR3 regions derived from RNA transcripts. The study used the HTBI primer set for a first-round RT-PCR of the TCR CDR3. TCRdb ran MiXCR on the multiplex PCR reads and lists one entry per CDR3 protein. The data contain more than 500,000 distinct CDR3 sequences, 12% to 15% of them singletons. The material sequenced was blood. The V and J genes are TRBV12-3 or TRBV12-4 and TRBJ1-1; D might be TRBD1 (5 bases). The TCR comes from a woman aged 35 to 49 with Graves' hyperthyroidism. In DNA, the CDR3 is TGTGCCAGCAGTTTAGCGCCGGTGGGGCCGAACACTGAAGCTTTCTTT. Its protein is CASSLAPVGPNTEAFF.